Listed here is a single T cell receptor beta chain. What it recognizes is unknown. This sample is part of a study of early T cells in non-severe SARS-CoV-2 infection. Tagging with unique molecular identifiers was applied to individual cDNA molecules. TCRdb re-called the 5' RACE reads with MiXCR, one entry per CDR3 protein. The sample records about 82,000 distinct CDR3 sequences, around 13% being singletons. Study outcomes and limitations: CD4 and private specificities were missed by VDJdb matching, which favored anti-spike CD8 responses.

The CDR3 totals 13 residues. Per germline, CDR1 SGHRS and CDR2 YFSETQ. With 0 bases removed from V and 11 bases from J, the gap between germline ends came to 14 bases. This TCR was recovered from an adult who was a healthcare worker with PCR-confirmed SARS-CoV-2 infection or an uninfected control (not recorded which). Sequencing was carried out using whole blood. The chain carries TRBV5-1 and TRBJ1-1, with D hard to call. CDR3 sequence reads: CASSLGGDLRAFF. The CDR3, as DNA: TGCGCCAGCAGCTTGGGGGGAGACCTCCGGGCTTTCTTT.